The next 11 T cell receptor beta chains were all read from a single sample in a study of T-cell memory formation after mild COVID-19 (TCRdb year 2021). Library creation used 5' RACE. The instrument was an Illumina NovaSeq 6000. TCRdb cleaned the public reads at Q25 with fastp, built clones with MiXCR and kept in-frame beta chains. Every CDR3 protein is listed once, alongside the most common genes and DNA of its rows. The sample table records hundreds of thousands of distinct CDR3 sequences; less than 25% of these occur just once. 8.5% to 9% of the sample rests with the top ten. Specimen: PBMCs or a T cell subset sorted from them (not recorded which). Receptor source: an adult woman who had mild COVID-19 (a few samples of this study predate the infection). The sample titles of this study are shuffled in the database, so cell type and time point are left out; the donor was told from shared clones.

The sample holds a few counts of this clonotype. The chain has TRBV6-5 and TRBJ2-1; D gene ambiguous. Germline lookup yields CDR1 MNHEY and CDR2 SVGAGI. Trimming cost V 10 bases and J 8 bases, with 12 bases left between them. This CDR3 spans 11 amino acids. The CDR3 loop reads CATRRLDEQFF. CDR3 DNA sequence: TGTGCCACCAGACGGCTCGATGAGCAGTTCTTC.

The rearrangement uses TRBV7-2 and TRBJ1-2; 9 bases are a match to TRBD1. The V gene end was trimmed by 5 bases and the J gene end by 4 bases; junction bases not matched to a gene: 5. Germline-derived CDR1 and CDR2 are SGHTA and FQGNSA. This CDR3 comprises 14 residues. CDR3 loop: CASSRTGVVYGYTF. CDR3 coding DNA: TGTGCCAGCAGCCGGACAGGGGTCGTCTATGGCTACACCTTC.

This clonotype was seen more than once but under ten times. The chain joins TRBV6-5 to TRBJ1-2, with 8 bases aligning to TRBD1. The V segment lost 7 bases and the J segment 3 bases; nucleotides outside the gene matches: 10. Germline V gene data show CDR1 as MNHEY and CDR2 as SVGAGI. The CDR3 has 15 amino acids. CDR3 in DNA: TGTGCCAGCACCGACAGGGGCCGCGCCCACTATGGCTACACCTTC. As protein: CASTDRGRAHYGYTF.

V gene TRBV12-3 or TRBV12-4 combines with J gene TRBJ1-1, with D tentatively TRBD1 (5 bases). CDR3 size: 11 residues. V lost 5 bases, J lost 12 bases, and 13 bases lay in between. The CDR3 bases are TGTGCCAGCAGTACGACAGAAAGGACTTTCTTT. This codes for CASSTTERTFF.

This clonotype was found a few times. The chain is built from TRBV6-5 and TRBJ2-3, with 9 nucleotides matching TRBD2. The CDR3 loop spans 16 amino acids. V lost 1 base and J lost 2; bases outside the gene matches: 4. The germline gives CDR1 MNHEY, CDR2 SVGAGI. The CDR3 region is CASSYWPSGNTDTQYF. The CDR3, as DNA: TGTGCCAGCAGTTACTGGCCTAGCGGGAACACAGATACGCAGTATTTT.

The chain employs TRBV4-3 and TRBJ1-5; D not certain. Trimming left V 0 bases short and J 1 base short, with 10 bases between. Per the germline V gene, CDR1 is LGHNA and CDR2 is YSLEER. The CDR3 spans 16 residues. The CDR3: CASSQDLYISNQPQHF. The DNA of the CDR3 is TGCGCCAGCAGCCAAGATCTTTATATAAGCAATCAGCCCCAGCATTTT.

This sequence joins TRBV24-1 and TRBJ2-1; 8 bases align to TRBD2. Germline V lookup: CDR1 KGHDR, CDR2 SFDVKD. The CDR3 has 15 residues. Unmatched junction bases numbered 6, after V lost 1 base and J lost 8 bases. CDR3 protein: CATSDLTSGMHEQFF. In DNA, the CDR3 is TGTGCCACCAGTGATTTAACTAGCGGTATGCATGAGCAGTTCTTC.

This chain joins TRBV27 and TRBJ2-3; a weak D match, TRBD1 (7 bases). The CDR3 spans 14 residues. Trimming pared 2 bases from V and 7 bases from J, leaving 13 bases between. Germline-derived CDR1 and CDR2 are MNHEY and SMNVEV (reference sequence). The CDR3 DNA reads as TGTGCCAGCAGTTTACAGGGGGGCGGGAATACGCAGTATTTT. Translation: CASSLQGGGNTQYF.

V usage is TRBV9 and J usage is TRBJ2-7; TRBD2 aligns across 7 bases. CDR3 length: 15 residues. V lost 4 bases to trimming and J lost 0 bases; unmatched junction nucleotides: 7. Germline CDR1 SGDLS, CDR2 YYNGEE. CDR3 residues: CASSSSGLSSYEQYF. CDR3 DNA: TGTGCCAGCAGCTCCTCGGGACTAAGCTCCTACGAGCAGTACTTC.

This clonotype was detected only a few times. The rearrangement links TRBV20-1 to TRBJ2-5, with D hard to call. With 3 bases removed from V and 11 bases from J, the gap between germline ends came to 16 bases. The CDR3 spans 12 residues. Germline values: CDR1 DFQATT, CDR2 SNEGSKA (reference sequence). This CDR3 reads CSASGPSAFQYF. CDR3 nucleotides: TGCAGTGCTAGCGGGCCCTCGGCGTTTCAGTACTTC.

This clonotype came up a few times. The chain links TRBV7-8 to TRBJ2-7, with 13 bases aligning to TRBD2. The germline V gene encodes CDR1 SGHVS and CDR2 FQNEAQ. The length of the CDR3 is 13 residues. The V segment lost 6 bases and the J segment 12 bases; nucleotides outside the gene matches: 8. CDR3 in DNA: TGTGCCAGCAGTTTTGGACTAGCGGGAGAGGGGTACTTC. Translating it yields CASSFGLAGEGYF.